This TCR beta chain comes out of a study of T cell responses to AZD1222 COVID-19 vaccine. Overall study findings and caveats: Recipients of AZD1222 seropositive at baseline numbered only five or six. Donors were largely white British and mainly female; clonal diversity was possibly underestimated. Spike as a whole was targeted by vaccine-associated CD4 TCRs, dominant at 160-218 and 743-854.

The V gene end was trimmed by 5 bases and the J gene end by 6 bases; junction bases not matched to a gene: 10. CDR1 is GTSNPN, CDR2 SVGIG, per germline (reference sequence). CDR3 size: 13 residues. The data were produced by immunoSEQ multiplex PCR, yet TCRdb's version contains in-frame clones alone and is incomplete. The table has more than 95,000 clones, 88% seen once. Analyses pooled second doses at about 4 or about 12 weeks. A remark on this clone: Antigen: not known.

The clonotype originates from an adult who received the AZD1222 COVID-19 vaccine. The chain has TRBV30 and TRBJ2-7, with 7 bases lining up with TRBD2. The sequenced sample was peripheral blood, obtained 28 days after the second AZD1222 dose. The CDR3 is CAWAGGGGGEQYF. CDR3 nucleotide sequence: TGTGCCTGGGCCGGAGGCGGGGGAGGCGAGCAGTACTTC.